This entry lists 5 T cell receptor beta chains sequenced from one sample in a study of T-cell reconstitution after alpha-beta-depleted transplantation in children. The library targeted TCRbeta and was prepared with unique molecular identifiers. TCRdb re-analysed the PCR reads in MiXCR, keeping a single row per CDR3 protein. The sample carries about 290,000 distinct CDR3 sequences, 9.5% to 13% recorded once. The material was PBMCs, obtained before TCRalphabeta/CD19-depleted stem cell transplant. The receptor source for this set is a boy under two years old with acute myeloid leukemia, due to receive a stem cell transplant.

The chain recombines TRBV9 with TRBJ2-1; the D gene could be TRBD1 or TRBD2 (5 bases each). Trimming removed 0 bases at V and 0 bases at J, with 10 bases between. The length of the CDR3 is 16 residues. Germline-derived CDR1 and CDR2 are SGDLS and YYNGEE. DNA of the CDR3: TGTGCCAGCAGCGTAGTGGGGACCATCTCCTACAATGAGCAGTTCTTC. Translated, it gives CASSVVGTISYNEQFF.

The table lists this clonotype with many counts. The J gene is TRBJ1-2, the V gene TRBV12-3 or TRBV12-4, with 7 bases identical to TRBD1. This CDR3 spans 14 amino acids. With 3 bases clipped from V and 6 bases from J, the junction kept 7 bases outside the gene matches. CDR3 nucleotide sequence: TGTGCCAGCAGTTTCCTGACAGGGTACGATGGCTACACCTTC. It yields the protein CASSFLTGYDGYTF.

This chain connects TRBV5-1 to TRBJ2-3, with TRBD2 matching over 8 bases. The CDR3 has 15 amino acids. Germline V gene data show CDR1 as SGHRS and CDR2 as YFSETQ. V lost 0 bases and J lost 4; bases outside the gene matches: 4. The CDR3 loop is CASSLVRGGSDTQYF. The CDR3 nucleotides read TGCGCCAGCAGCTTGGTACGGGGGGGCTCAGATACGCAGTATTTT.

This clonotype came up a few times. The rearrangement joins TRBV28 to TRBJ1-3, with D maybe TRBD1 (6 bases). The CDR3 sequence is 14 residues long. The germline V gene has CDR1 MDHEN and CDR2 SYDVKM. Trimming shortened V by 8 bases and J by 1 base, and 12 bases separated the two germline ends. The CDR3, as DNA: TGTGCCAGCGAGGGGGGATGGTCTGGAAACACCATATATTTT. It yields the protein CASEGGWSGNTIYF.

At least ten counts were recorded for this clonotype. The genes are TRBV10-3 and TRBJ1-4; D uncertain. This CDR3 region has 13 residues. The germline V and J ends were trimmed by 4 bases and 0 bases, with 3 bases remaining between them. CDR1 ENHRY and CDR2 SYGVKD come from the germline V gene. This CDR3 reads CAISGATNEKLFF. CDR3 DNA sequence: TGTGCCATCAGTGGTGCAACTAATGAAAAACTGTTTTTT.